Listed below are T cell receptor beta chains from one sample, sequenced in a study of blood T cell repertoires in COVID-19. Profiling relied on immunoSEQ multiplex PCR, and the TCRdb table lists in-frame clones only, not all of them. This table holds 25,000 or so clones, roughly 90% found once. The sequenced material came from peripheral blood. These receptor sequences come from a human donor in a cohort sampled during active COVID-19. CDR3s include the opening cysteine and the closing phenylalanine or tryptophan. Each record gives: clone size, D gene, J gene, V gene, CDR3 protein, CDR3 DNA. The D gene is left open where the match is weak. For some rows the clone size is stated as once, few or many, or as a class when expanded; others skip it.

abundance: .
d_gene: TRBD1
j_gene: TRBJ2-2
v_gene: TRBV7-2
CDR3aa: CASRYPGQVETGELFF
CDR3nt: TGTGCCAGCAGGTACCCGGGACAGGTTGAAACCGGGGAGCTGTTTTTT

abundance: .
d_gene: .
j_gene: TRBJ1-4
v_gene: TRBV18
CDR3aa: CASSPRDEKLFF
CDR3nt: TGTGCCAGCTCACCTAGAGATGAAAAACTGTTTTTT

abundance: .
d_gene: .
j_gene: TRBJ2-7
v_gene: TRBV28
CDR3aa: CASSSPPGNSYEQYF
CDR3nt: TGTGCCAGCAGTTCCCCCCCCGGGAACTCCTACGAGCAGTACTTC

abundance: .
d_gene: .
j_gene: TRBJ1-1
v_gene: TRBV2
CDR3aa: CASSIQGVNTEAFF
CDR3nt: TGTGCCAGCAGCATACAAGGGGTGAACACTGAAGCTTTCTTT

abundance: .
d_gene: .
j_gene: TRBJ2-5
v_gene: TRBV5-4
CDR3aa: CASSLATFHETQYF
CDR3nt: TGTGCCAGCAGCTTGGCCACTTTCCATGAGACCCAGTACTTC

abundance: .
d_gene: TRBD2
j_gene: TRBJ2-1
v_gene: TRBV5-4
CDR3aa: CASSSLLAGGNNEQFF
CDR3nt: TGTGCCAGCAGCTCGTTACTAGCGGGGGGGAACAATGAGCAGTTCTTC

abundance: .
d_gene: TRBD2
j_gene: TRBJ2-7
v_gene: TRBV19
CDR3aa: CATRREGKSSYEQYF
CDR3nt: TGTGCCACCCGCCGGGAGGGGAAGAGCTCCTACGAGCAGTACTTC

abundance: .
d_gene: .
j_gene: TRBJ2-5
v_gene: TRBV6-2/TRBV6-3
CDR3aa: CASSTPLRRETQYF
CDR3nt: TGTGCCAGCAGTACCCCCTTACGGCGGGAGACCCAGTACTTC

abundance: .
d_gene: TRBD1
j_gene: TRBJ2-7
v_gene: TRBV5-1
CDR3aa: CASSWRTGGESYEQYF
CDR3nt: TGCGCCAGCAGCTGGCGGACAGGGGGAGAGTCCTACGAGCAGTACTTC

abundance: .
d_gene: .
j_gene: TRBJ2-1
v_gene: TRBV19
CDR3aa: CASSILGSGDNEQFF
CDR3nt: TGTGCCAGTAGTATTTTGGGGAGCGGTGACAATGAGCAGTTCTTC

abundance: .
d_gene: .
j_gene: TRBJ2-7
v_gene: TRBV10-3
CDR3aa: CAISERAGRSYEQYF
CDR3nt: TGTGCCATCAGTGAGCGAGCGGGCCGCTCCTACGAGCAGTACTTC

abundance: .
d_gene: .
j_gene: TRBJ2-5
v_gene: TRBV5-4
CDR3aa: CASSLGSTRETQYF
CDR3nt: TGTGCCAGCAGCTTGGGGTCCACGAGGGAGACCCAGTACTTC

abundance: .
d_gene: TRBD2
j_gene: TRBJ2-6
v_gene: TRBV3-1/TRBV3-2
CDR3aa: CASSQVVLAGRPGANVLTF
CDR3nt: TGTGCCAGCAGCCAAGTTGTACTAGCGGGCCGCCCTGGGGCCAACGTCCTGACTTTC

abundance: .
d_gene: .
j_gene: TRBJ1-2
v_gene: TRBV7-2
CDR3aa: CASSLPVPAGEYGYTF
CDR3nt: TGTGCCAGCAGCTTACCAGTTCCGGCAGGGGAGTATGGCTACACCTTC

abundance: few
d_gene: TRBD1
j_gene: TRBJ2-1
v_gene: TRBV6-5
CDR3aa: CASSTSGTAYNEQFF
CDR3nt: TGTGCCAGCTCAACCTCCGGGACAGCCTACAATGAGCAGTTCTTC

abundance: .
d_gene: TRBD2
j_gene: TRBJ2-1
v_gene: TRBV9
CDR3aa: CASSPRLAGNEQFF
CDR3nt: TGTGCCAGCAGCCCCCGACTAGCGGGAAATGAGCAGTTCTTC

abundance: .
d_gene: .
j_gene: TRBJ2-7
v_gene: TRBV5-4
CDR3aa: CASSLDSGDYEQYF
CDR3nt: TGTGCCAGCAGCTTGGATTCGGGGGACTACGAGCAGTACTTC

abundance: once
d_gene: TRBD1
j_gene: TRBJ2-2
v_gene: TRBV19
CDR3aa: CASGGQGWTGELFF
CDR3nt: TGTGCCAGTGGGGGACAGGGGTGGACCGGGGAGCTGTTTTTT

abundance: .
d_gene: .
j_gene: TRBJ2-7
v_gene: TRBV10-1
CDR3aa: CASSEGGRGSNREQYF
CDR3nt: TGCGCCAGCAGTGAGGGAGGACGGGGGAGCAACCGCGAGCAGTACTTC

abundance: .
d_gene: TRBD1
j_gene: TRBJ2-5
v_gene: TRBV7-3
CDR3aa: CASSLTGQQETQYF
CDR3nt: TGTGCCAGCAGCTTAACGGGACAGCAAGAGACCCAGTACTTC

abundance: .
d_gene: .
j_gene: TRBJ2-7
v_gene: TRBV12-2
CDR3aa: CASRLELGRPPSEQYF
CDR3nt: TGTGCAAGTCGCTTAGAACTGGGCAGGCCCCCCAGCGAGCAGTACTTC

abundance: .
d_gene: TRBD2
j_gene: TRBJ2-1
v_gene: TRBV10-1
CDR3aa: CASSETSGVWNEQFF
CDR3nt: TGCGCCAGCAGTGAAACCAGCGGGGTGTGGAATGAGCAGTTCTTC

abundance: .
d_gene: .
j_gene: TRBJ1-2
v_gene: TRBV20-1
CDR3aa: CSAGDPRGYGYTF
CDR3nt: TGCAGTGCTGGTGACCCGCGAGGCTATGGCTACACCTTC

abundance: .
d_gene: .
j_gene: TRBJ2-1
v_gene: TRBV7-9
CDR3aa: CASSLAQTGVGDEQFF
CDR3nt: TGTGCCAGCAGCTTAGCGCAAACGGGAGTCGGCGATGAGCAGTTCTTC

abundance: .
d_gene: TRBD1
j_gene: TRBJ1-3
v_gene: TRBV2
CDR3aa: CASSDQTGGRGNTIYF
CDR3nt: TGTGCCAGCAGTGACCAGACAGGGGGCCGGGGAAACACCATATATTTT

abundance: .
d_gene: .
j_gene: TRBJ1-2
v_gene: TRBV7-3
CDR3aa: CASSLTATETPGYGYTF
CDR3nt: TGTGCCAGCAGCTTAACAGCCACAGAAACTCCAGGTTATGGCTACACCTTC

abundance: .
d_gene: .
j_gene: TRBJ1-3
v_gene: TRBV11-2
CDR3aa: CASSSNRAGNTIYF
CDR3nt: TGTGCCAGCAGCTCTAACAGGGCTGGAAACACCATATATTTT

abundance: .
d_gene: TRBD1
j_gene: TRBJ2-7
v_gene: TRBV5-6
CDR3aa: CASSLLQGSTYEQYF
CDR3nt: TGTGCCAGCAGCTTGTTACAGGGGAGCACCTACGAGCAGTACTTC

abundance: once
d_gene: TRBD2
j_gene: TRBJ2-3
v_gene: TRBV2
CDR3aa: CASSRGTSFADTQYF
CDR3nt: TGTGCCAGCAGCCGCGGGACTAGCTTTGCAGATACGCAGTATTTT

abundance: .
d_gene: .
j_gene: TRBJ1-4
v_gene: TRBV6-1
CDR3aa: CASSEGWQIEKLFF
CDR3nt: TGTGCCAGCAGTGAAGGCTGGCAGATTGAAAAACTGTTTTTT

abundance: .
d_gene: .
j_gene: TRBJ1-4
v_gene: TRBV6-2/TRBV6-3
CDR3aa: CASSYRVNEKLFF
CDR3nt: TGTGCCAGCAGTTACAGAGTCAATGAAAAACTGTTTTTT

abundance: .
d_gene: .
j_gene: TRBJ2-5
v_gene: TRBV6-1
CDR3aa: CASSEVGRGETQYF
CDR3nt: TGTGCCAGCAGTGAAGTGGGCAGGGGAGAGACCCAGTACTTC

abundance: once
d_gene: .
j_gene: TRBJ1-6
v_gene: TRBV5-8
CDR3aa: CASQGFLDNSPLHF
CDR3nt: TGTGCCAGCCAGGGATTTTTGGATAATTCACCCCTCCACTTT

abundance: once
d_gene: TRBD1
j_gene: TRBJ1-5
v_gene: TRBV6-5
CDR3aa: CASEGARRPQHF
CDR3nt: TGTGCCTCCGAGGGGGCCAGGAGGCCCCAGCATTTT

abundance: .
d_gene: TRBD2
j_gene: TRBJ2-3
v_gene: TRBV9
CDR3aa: CASSVLASGGGTQYF
CDR3nt: TGTGCCAGCAGCGTACTCGCCAGCGGGGGGGGTACGCAGTATTTT

abundance: .
d_gene: TRBD2
j_gene: TRBJ2-7
v_gene: TRBV7-2
CDR3aa: CASSSQGLAYEQYF
CDR3nt: TGTGCCAGCAGCTCGCAGGGACTAGCCTACGAGCAGTACTTC

abundance: .
d_gene: TRBD1
j_gene: TRBJ2-1
v_gene: TRBV2
CDR3aa: CASSETGGRTSKQFF
CDR3nt: TGTGCCAGCAGCGAAACAGGGGGCCGGACCTCAAAGCAGTTCTTC

abundance: once
d_gene: TRBD1
j_gene: TRBJ1-2
v_gene: TRBV3-1/TRBV3-2
CDR3aa: CASSLETGDAVYGYTF
CDR3nt: TGTGCCAGCAGCCTCGAGACAGGGGACGCGGTCTATGGCTACACCTTC

abundance: .
d_gene: TRBD1
j_gene: TRBJ1-3
v_gene: TRBV6-1
CDR3aa: CASSEGTGSGNTIYF
CDR3nt: TGTGCCAGCAGTGAAGGGACAGGGTCTGGAAACACCATATATTTT

abundance: .
d_gene: .
j_gene: TRBJ2-5
v_gene: TRBV6-5
CDR3aa: CASSLNGALQETQYF
CDR3nt: TGTGCCAGCAGTCTAAACGGAGCGCTACAAGAGACCCAGTACTTC

abundance: once
d_gene: .
j_gene: TRBJ1-1
v_gene: TRBV11-3
CDR3aa: CASSLDGQEAFF
CDR3nt: TGTGCCAGCAGCTTAGATGGCCAGGAAGCTTTCTTT

abundance: .
d_gene: TRBD2
j_gene: TRBJ2-1
v_gene: TRBV25-1
CDR3aa: CASRSLAGVNSEQFF
CDR3nt: TGTGCCAGCAGAAGCCTAGCGGGAGTAAATAGTGAGCAGTTCTTC

abundance: once
d_gene: .
j_gene: TRBJ1-6
v_gene: TRBV28
CDR3aa: CASSEDTRRLALHF
CDR3nt: TGTGCCAGCAGTGAAGACACCCGAAGGCTGGCCCTCCACTTT

abundance: .
d_gene: TRBD2
j_gene: TRBJ2-1
v_gene: TRBV11-2
CDR3aa: CASSLILAGDQFF
CDR3nt: TGTGCCAGCAGCCTCATTCTAGCGGGAGATCAGTTCTTC